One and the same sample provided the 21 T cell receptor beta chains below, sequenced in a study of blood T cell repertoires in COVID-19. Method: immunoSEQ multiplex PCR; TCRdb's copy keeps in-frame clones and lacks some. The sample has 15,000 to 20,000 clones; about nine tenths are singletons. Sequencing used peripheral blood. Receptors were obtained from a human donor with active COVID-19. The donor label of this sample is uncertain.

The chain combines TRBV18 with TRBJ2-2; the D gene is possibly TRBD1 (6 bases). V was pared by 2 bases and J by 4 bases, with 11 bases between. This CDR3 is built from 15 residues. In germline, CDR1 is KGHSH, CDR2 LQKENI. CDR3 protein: CASSPNGQITGELFF. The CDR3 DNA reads TGTGCCAGCTCACCAAACGGACAGATCACCGGGGAGCTGTTTTTT.

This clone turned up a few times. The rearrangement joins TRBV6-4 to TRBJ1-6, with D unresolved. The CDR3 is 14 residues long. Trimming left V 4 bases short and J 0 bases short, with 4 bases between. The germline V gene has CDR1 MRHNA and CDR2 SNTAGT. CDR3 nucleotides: TGTGCCAGCAGTGCCAGCTCCTATAATTCACCCCTCCACTTT. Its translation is CASSASSYNSPLHF.

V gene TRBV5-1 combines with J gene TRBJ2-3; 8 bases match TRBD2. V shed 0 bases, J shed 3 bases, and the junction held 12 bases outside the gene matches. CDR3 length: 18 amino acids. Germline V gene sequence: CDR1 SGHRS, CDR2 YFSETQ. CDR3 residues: CASSLVPQRGRKTDTQYF. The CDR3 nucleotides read TGCGCCAGCAGCTTGGTCCCTCAGCGGGGGCGGAAAACAGATACGCAGTATTTT.

This CDR3 is CASSAREVSPLHF. In DNA form, the CDR3 reads TGTGCCAGCAGTGCGAGGGAAGTTTCACCCCTCCACTTT. The rearrangement links TRBV2 to TRBJ1-6; D not certain. Trimming cost V 4 bases and J 9 bases, with 10 bases left between them. Germline lookup yields CDR1 SNHLY and CDR2 FYNNEI. This CDR3 contains 13 residues.

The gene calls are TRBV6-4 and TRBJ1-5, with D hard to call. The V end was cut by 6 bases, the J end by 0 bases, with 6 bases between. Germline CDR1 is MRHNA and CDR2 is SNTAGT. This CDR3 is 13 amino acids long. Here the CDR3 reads CASRENSNQPQHF. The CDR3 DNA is TGTGCCAGCAGGGAGAATAGCAATCAGCCCCAGCATTTT.

As DNA, the CDR3 is TGTGCCAGCAGTCCAAGACAGGGGGTTACTAATGAAAAACTGTTTTTT. Its protein is CASSPRQGVTNEKLFF. This chain connects TRBV11-2 to TRBJ1-4; TRBD1 matches at 9 bases. This CDR3 has 16 amino acids. From germline, CDR1 is SGHAT and CDR2 FQNNGV. V lost 6 bases, J lost 2 bases, and 7 bases stayed unmatched.

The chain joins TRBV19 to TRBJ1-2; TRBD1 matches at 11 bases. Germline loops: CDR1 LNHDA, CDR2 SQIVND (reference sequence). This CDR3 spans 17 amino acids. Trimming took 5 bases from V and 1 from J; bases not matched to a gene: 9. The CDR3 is CASSPRTGGFGNYGYTF. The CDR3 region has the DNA TGTGCCAGTAGTCCACGGACAGGGGGCTTCGGTAACTATGGCTACACCTTC.

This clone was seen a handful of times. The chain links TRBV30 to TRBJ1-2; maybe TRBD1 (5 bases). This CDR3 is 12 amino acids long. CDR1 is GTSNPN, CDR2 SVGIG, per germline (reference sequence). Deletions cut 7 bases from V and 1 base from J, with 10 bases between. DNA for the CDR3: TGTGCCTTTCCACAGGATAACTATGGCTACACCTTC. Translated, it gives CAFPQDNYGYTF.

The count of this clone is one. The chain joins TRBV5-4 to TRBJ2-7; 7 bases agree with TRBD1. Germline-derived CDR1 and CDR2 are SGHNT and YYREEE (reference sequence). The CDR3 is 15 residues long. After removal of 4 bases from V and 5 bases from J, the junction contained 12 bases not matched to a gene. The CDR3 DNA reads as TGTGCCAGCAGCGGTACCGGGACAGTAATCCACGAGCAGTACTTC. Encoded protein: CASSGTGTVIHEQYF.

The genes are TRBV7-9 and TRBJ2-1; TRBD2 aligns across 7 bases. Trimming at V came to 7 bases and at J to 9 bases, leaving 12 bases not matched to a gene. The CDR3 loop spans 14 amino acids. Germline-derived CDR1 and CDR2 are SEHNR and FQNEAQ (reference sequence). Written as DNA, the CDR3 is TGTGCCAGCACCAAGGGAGGGAGCGGGTTTGAGCAGTTCTTC. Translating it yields CASTKGGSGFEQFF.

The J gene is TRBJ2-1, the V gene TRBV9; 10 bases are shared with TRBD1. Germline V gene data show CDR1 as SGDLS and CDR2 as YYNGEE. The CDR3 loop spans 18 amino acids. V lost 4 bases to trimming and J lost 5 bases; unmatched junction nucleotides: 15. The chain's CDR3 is CASSQRDRGLRHDNEQFF. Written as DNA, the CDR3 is TGTGCCAGCAGCCAACGGGACAGGGGTCTTAGGCACGACAATGAGCAGTTCTTC.

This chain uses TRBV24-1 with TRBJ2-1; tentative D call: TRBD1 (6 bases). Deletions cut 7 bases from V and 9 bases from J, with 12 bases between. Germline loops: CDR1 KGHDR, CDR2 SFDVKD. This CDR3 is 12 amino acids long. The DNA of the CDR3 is TGTGCCACCAGCCCACAGGGTCTTGAGCAGTTCTTC. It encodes CATSPQGLEQFF.

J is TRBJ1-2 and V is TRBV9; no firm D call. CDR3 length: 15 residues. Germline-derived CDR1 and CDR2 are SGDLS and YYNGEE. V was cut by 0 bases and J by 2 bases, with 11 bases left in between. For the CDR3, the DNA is TGTGCCAGCAGCGTAGAGGCAGCGGTGAACTATGGCTACACCTTC. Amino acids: CASSVEAAVNYGYTF.

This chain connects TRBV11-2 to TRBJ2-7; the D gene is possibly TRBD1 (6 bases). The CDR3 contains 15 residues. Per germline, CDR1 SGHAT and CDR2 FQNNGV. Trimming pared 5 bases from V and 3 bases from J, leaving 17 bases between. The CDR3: CASSPIKGQGYEQYF. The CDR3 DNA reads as TGTGCCAGCAGCCCGATAAAGGGACAAGGCTACGAGCAGTACTTC. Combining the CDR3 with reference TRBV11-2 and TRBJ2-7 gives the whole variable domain EAGVAQSPRYKIIEKRQSVAFWCNPISGHATLYWYQQILGQGPKLLIQFQNNGVVDDSQLPKDRFSAERLKGVDSTLKIQPAKLEDSAVYLCASSPIKGQGYEQYFGPGTRLTVT.

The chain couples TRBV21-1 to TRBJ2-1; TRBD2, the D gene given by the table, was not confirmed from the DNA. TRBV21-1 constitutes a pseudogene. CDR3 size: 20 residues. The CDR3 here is CASSKSPLPFFIVSYNEQFF. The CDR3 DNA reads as TGTGCCAGCAGCAAAAGCCCCCTCCCGTTCTTTATCGTCTCCTACAATGAGCAGTTCTTC.

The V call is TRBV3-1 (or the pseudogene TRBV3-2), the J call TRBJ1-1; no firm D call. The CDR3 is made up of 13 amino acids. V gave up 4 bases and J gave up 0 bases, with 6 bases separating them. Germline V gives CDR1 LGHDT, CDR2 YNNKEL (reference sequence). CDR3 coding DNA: TGTGCCAGCAGCCCAGTTATGAACACTGAAGCTTTCTTT. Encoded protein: CASSPVMNTEAFF.

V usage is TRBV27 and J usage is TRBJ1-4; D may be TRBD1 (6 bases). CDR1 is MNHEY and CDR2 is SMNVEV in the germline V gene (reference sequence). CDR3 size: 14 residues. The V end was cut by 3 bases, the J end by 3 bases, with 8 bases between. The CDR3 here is CASSFKGANEKLFF. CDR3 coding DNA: TGTGCCAGCAGTTTTAAGGGGGCTAATGAAAAACTGTTTTTT.

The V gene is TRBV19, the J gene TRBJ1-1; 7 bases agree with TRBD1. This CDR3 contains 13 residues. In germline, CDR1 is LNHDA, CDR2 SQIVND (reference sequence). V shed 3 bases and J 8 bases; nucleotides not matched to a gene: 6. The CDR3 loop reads CASSMVNRGEAFF. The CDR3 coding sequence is TGTGCCAGTAGTATGGTAAACAGGGGAGAAGCTTTCTTT.

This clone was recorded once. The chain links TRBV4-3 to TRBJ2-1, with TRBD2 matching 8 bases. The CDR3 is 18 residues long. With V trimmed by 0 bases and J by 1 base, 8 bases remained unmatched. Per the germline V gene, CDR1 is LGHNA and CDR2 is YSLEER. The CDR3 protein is CASSQDRFGGESYNEQFF. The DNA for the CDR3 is TGCGCCAGCAGCCAAGATAGGTTCGGGGGGGAATCCTACAATGAGCAGTTCTTC.

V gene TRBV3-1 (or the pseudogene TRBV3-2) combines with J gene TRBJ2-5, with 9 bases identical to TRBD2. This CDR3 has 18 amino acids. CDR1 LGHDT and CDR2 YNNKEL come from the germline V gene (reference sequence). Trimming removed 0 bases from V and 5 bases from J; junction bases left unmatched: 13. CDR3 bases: TGTGCCAGCAGCCAAGAAGGGGCGGGGGGGCGACGAAGGGAGACCCAGTACTTC. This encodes CASSQEGAGGRRRETQYF.

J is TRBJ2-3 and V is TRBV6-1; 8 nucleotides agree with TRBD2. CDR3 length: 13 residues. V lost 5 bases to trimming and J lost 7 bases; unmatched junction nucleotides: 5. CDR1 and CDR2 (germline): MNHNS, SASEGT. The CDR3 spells CASSNGLANTQYF. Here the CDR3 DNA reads TGTGCCAGCAGTAACGGACTAGCCAATACGCAGTATTTT.